This T cell receptor beta chain emerged from a study of CD8 T cells in ankylosing spondylitis. Findings of the study overall: Disease-associated clones were CD8+ and fairly uncommon in peripheral blood. Reactive arthritis synovial fluid and blood were previously reported to contain some motif variants. A motif in TCR beta, a set of 8 or 9 highly homologous variants, appeared characteristic of ankylosing spondylitis blood. Reportedly, significant enrichment of disease-linked clones occurred in matched ankylosing spondylitis synovial fluid.

This clonotype has just a few counts. Antigen unknown. CDR3 size: 16 residues. V was clipped by 4 bases and J by 5 bases; unmatched bases: 13. Germline assignment: CDR1 SGDLS and CDR2 YYNGEE. Quantitative barcoded 5'-RACE was used to prepare TCR beta libraries. Using its own MiXCR run on the 5' RACE reads, TCRdb lists one record per CDR3 protein. The sample consists of about 840,000 distinct CDR3 sequences, 12% of them appearing once. The sequence derives from a male donor with ankylosing spondylitis. Material: blood, either unsorted or a sorted T cell fraction (not recorded which). This rearrangement joins TRBV9 to TRBJ2-3, with 7 bases matching TRBD1. In nucleotides, the CDR3 is TGTGCCAGCAGCCCCGGGACAGTAGCGTTCGGAGATACGCAGTATTTT. It translates to CASSPGTVAFGDTQYF.